Here is one T cell receptor (beta chain) with its context. Its antigen is unknown. The record has no base qualities; no much larger clone is one base away. The sequencer listed for this sample is Illumina HiSeq 2500. Quantitative 5'-RACE with molecular barcodes was the method used to prepare the TCR beta libraries. In the authors' own workflow: To identify disease-linked TCR variants, a new computational method was used, one built on a probabilistic model of VDJ rearrangement. TCRdb reprocessing: public reads trimmed at Q25 with fastp, clones called with MiXCR, in-frame beta chains kept. Entries are consolidated by CDR3 protein sequence, retaining the most common genes and DNA. TCRdb's processing, not the authors' own work, is the source of the V and J calls. The sample yields fewer than 200,000 distinct CDR3 sequences; approximately 9.9% were counted once. The leading ten clones occupy over 12% of the sample.

This entry is derived from a study of CD8 T cells in ankylosing spondylitis (dated by TCRdb to about 2017). Background for the entire study: To find TCR variants linked to disease, the study profiled T cell receptor beta repertoires in ankylosing spondylitis patients and healthy donors. In total, the full study cohort was made up of roughly 100 healthy donors and approximately 24 ankylosing spondylitis patients. Peripheral blood was sampled, and synovial fluid was also collected from ankylosing spondylitis patients. Study-level results and caveats: Some TCR beta motif variants had previously been reported in synovial fluid and blood of reactive arthritis patients, which suggested common disease-initiation mechanisms. In peripheral blood, the disease-linked clones were found at relatively low frequencies and had a CD8+ phenotype. The disease-linked clones were reported to be significantly enriched in matched synovial fluid samples from ankylosing spondylitis patients. Blood from ankylosing spondylitis patients appeared to be characterized by a TCR beta motif made up of seven or eight highly homologous amino acid variants.

The CDR3 numbers 16 residues from cysteine through phenylalanine. The only DNA kept is the CDR3, 48 bases in frame from the first base. At the junction V is shortened by 3 bases and J by 2 bases; bases outside the gene matches: 2. The germline V gene provides CDR1 SGHTA and CDR2 FQGNSA. Sequenced input: blood, either unsorted or a sorted T cell fraction (not recorded which). The V and J genes are TRBV7-2 and TRBJ2-3, with TRBD2 identical over 13 junction bases. The origin of this receptor is a female donor with ankylosing spondylitis or in good health (not recorded which). The CDR3 protein sequence reads: CASSFGTSGATDTQYF. The nucleotide sequence is given as TGTGCCAGCAGCTTCGGGACTAGCGGGGCCACAGATACGCAGTATTTT. When the CDR3 is completed using the reference TRBV7-2 and TRBJ2-3 genes on either side, the full variable domain is GAGVSQSPSNKVTEKGKDVELRCDPISGHTALYWYRQSLGQGLEFLIYFQGNSAPDKSGLPSDRFSAERTGGSVSTLTIQRTQQEDSAVYLCASSFGTSGATDTQYFGPGTRLTVL.